Listed below are T cell receptor beta chains from one sample, sequenced in a study of beta chain features in type 1 diabetes. Generated by immunoSEQ multiplex PCR, the TCRdb table keeps only in-frame clones and is missing some. The table records 680,000 or so clones, about a sixth of them present only once. The sequenced material came from naive CD4+ T cells from blood. The origin of the receptors is a man younger than 35 in good health. CDR3s include the opening cysteine and the closing phenylalanine or tryptophan. The D gene is left open where the match is weak. The listing skips clone size in some rows; elsewhere it reads once, few, many or a size class.

size	D	V	J	DNA	CDR3
few	TRBD2	TRBV12-5	TRBJ2-1	TGTGCTAGTGGTTTGGTATACCTAGCGGGAGGGCCGGATGAGCAGTTCTTC	CASGLVYLAGGPDEQFF
.	.	TRBV5-4	TRBJ1-2	TGTGCCAGCAGCTTGCCAGGGAACTATGGCTACACCTTC	CASSLPGNYGYTF
.	.	TRBV7-9	TRBJ2-3	TGTGCCAGCAGCTTAGCAGGGGCTGCAGATACGCAGTATTTT	CASSLAGAADTQYF
.	TRBD2	TRBV18	TRBJ2-3	TGTGCCAGCTCACCAGGGGCTAGCGGACCCACAGATACGCAGTATTTT	CASSPGASGPTDTQYF
.	TRBD2	TRBV7-2	TRBJ2-7	TGTGCCAGCAGCGCCAGGACTAGCGGGAGTCATGAGCAGTACTTC	CASSARTSGSHEQYF
few	.	TRBV6-1	TRBJ1-1	TGTGCCAGCAGTCAACGACACCTGATGAACACTGAAGCTTTCTTT	CASSQRHLMNTEAFF
few	.	TRBV29-1	TRBJ1-5	TGCAGCGTTGAAAGGGGGAATCAGCCCCAGCATTTT	CSVERGNQPQHF
.	.	TRBV6-6	TRBJ1-3	TGTGCCACACAGCAGGGAAACACCATATATTTT	CATQQGNTIYF
few	TRBD2	TRBV15	TRBJ2-1	TGTGCCACAAGAGGACTGGGTAGCGGGACGTACAATGAGCAGTTCTTC	CATRGLGSGTYNEQFF
.	.	TRBV9	TRBJ2-1	TGTGCCAGCAGCGCATCTGGTGAAACCTACAATGAGCAGTTCTTC	CASSASGETYNEQFF
.	.	TRBV28	TRBJ2-5	TGTGCCAGCAGGCCCCCAACGGAAACCCAGTACTTC	CASRPPTETQYF
few	.	TRBV28	TRBJ2-1	TGTGCCAGCAGTTCCCCCGGGACTCGCGCGGTGGGTGAGCAGTTCTTC	CASSSPGTRAVGEQFF
few	TRBD1	TRBV7-2	TRBJ1-1	TGTGCCAGCAGCAAGACAGGGGGACTCAACACTGAAGCTTTCTTT	CASSKTGGLNTEAFF
.	TRBD1	TRBV2	TRBJ2-4	TGTGCCAGTCGTTGGACAGGGGACATTCAGTACTTC	CASRWTGDIQYF
.	TRBD1	TRBV7-2	TRBJ1-5	TGTGCCAGCAGCAAACAGGGGGCAAAGAGCAATCAGCCCCAGCATTTT	CASSKQGAKSNQPQHF
.	TRBD2	TRBV7-3	TRBJ2-1	TGTGCCAGCAGCAGGGGACTAGCGGACTACAATGAGCAGTTCTTC	CASSRGLADYNEQFF
few	.	TRBV5-4	TRBJ2-5	TGTGCCAGCAGCCTGACGGAGACCCAGTACTTC	CASSLTETQYF
.	.	TRBV20-1	TRBJ2-7	TGCAGCGGTGGCAGTTCCTACGAGCAGTACTTC	CSGGSSYEQYF
.	TRBD2	TRBV9	TRBJ2-1	TGTGCCAGCAGCAAATATAGCGGGAGTATGTCCCATGAGCAGTTCTTC	CASSKYSGSMSHEQFF
few	.	TRBV4-3	TRBJ1-4	TGCGCCAGCAATCAGGGAAGGGAAAAACTGTTTTTT	CASNQGREKLFF
.	TRBD1	TRBV5-1	TRBJ1-2	TGCGCCAGCAGCAGACCCGGGACAGGGGACTATGGCTACACCTTC	CASSRPGTGDYGYTF
.	.	TRBV15	TRBJ2-2	TGTGCCACCAGCAGAGATAGGGCCGCGGCCGGGGAGCTGTTTTTT	CATSRDRAAAGELFF
.	.	TRBV27	TRBJ2-7	TGTGCCAGCAAGGGTTTTAGCTCCTACGAGCAGTACTTC	CASKGFSSYEQYF